This T cell receptor beta chain was retrieved from a study of T cells after yellow fever vaccination. Regarding the study as a whole: Sorted repertoires could include abundant contaminating clonotypes from bulk cells. Detected again after the booster were most primary-vaccination clones, at about 96% CD4 and 80% to 90% CD8.

V was pared by 1 base and J by 5 bases, with 11 bases between. This CDR3 is 14 amino acids long. CDR1 SGHVS and CDR2 FNYEAQ come from the germline V gene. Many counts were recorded for this clonotype. The antigen is unknown. Synthesis of TCR cDNA relied on 5'RACE template switching, which attached a universal primer site and UMIs. MiXCR was run by TCRdb on the 5' RACE reads, yielding one entry per CDR3 protein. The sample shows about 300,000 distinct CDR3 sequences, approximately 10% of them seen only once. The chain carries TRBV7-6 and TRBJ2-5; no firm D call. The clonotype was recovered from a man aged 18 to 29 who received the YFV17D yellow fever vaccine. The sequenced sample was CD4+ T cells sorted from PBMCs, obtained 5 days after the yellow fever booster vaccination. The CDR3 region is CASSLGLLEETQYF. CDR3 DNA sequence: TGTGCCAGCAGCTTAGGTCTCTTGGAGGAGACCCAGTACTTC.